The 29 T cell receptor beta chains given below trace back to one sample, sequenced in a study of blood T cell repertoires in COVID-19. The repertoire was sequenced with immunoSEQ multiplex PCR; TCRdb's copy has only in-frame clones and lacks some. The sample gives roughly 110,000 clones, 75% to 85% of which show up once; roughly 6% is in the top ten. Sequenced input: peripheral blood. The receptor source for this set is a man older than 75 with COVID-19, enrolled during active disease.

CDR3 protein: CASTLQASGSTDTQYF. CDR3 nucleotides: TGTGCCAGCACCCTCCAGGCTAGCGGGAGCACAGATACGCAGTATTTT. The chain joins TRBV27 to TRBJ2-3, with 8 bases that match TRBD2. Trimming at V came to 7 bases and at J to 0 bases, leaving 9 bases not matched to a gene. In germline, CDR1 is MNHEY, CDR2 SMNVEV (reference sequence). The CDR3 runs 16 residues.

The rearrangement links TRBV5-1 to TRBJ2-1; a possible D gene is TRBD1 (6 bases). Trimming removed 0 bases at V and 0 bases at J, with 10 bases between. This CDR3 contains 16 residues. Germline V gives CDR1 SGHRS, CDR2 YFSETQ. The CDR3 here is CASSLVVGASYNEQFF. The CDR3 nucleotides read TGCGCCAGCAGCTTGGTGGTGGGGGCCTCCTACAATGAGCAGTTCTTC.

The rearrangement uses TRBV30 and TRBJ2-3; no clear D. CDR1 GTSNPN and CDR2 SVGIG come from the germline V gene (reference sequence). Trimming cost V 5 bases and J 3 bases, with 6 bases left between them. CDR3 length: 11 amino acids. The CDR3, as DNA: TGTGCCTGGGAACTAACAGATACGCAGTATTTT. Translated, it gives CAWELTDTQYF.

The chain couples TRBV19 to TRBJ2-5, with no clear D. Trimming cost V 6 bases and J 0 bases, with 5 bases left between them. CDR1 is LNHDA, CDR2 SQIVND, per germline (reference sequence). The CDR3 totals 12 residues. CDR3 coding DNA: TGTGCCAGTAGCCAGTACCAAGAGACCCAGTACTTC. Protein product: CASSQYQETQYF.

V usage is TRBV24-1 and J usage is TRBJ1-1; a possible D gene is TRBD1 (6 bases). This CDR3 is 17 amino acids long. Looked up from germline, CDR1 is KGHDR and CDR2 is SFDVKD. V lost 4 bases and J lost 1, with 18 bases in between. The CDR3 loop reads CATSERVGDRPNTEAFF. The CDR3 DNA follows: TGTGCCACCAGTGAAAGGGTAGGAGACAGGCCGAACACTGAAGCTTTCTTT.

The J gene is TRBJ1-2, the V gene TRBV2, with D perhaps TRBD1 (6 bases). The V end was cut by 7 bases, the J end by 4 bases, with 22 bases between. The germline V gene has CDR1 SNHLY and CDR2 FYNNEI. This CDR3 is built from 16 residues. Here the CDR3 reads CASTNPLGGRGYGYTF. The CDR3 bases are TGTGCCAGCACTAACCCCTTAGGGGGTCGGGGCTATGGCTACACCTTC. The full variable domain, with the rest looked up from reference TRBV2 and TRBJ1-2, is EPEVTQTPSHQVTQMGQEVILRCVPISNHLYFYWYRQILGQKVEFLVSFYNNEISEKSEIFDDQFSVERPDGSNFTLKIRSTKLEDSAMYFCASTNPLGGRGYGYTFGSGTRLTVV.

V is TRBV19 and J is TRBJ2-7; D is possibly TRBD1 (6 bases). This CDR3 comprises 15 residues. Deletions cut 5 bases from V and 3 bases from J, with 17 bases between. Looked up from germline, CDR1 is LNHDA and CDR2 is SQIVND (reference sequence). CDR3 protein: CASSPIGAGDYEQYF. The CDR3 bases are TGTGCCAGTAGTCCAATTGGGGCAGGGGACTACGAGCAGTACTTC.

V and J are TRBV11-2 and TRBJ2-1; TRBD2 aligns across 12 bases. Germline CDR1 is SGHAT and CDR2 is FQNNGV. The CDR3 has 18 residues. The trim removed 3 bases at V and 2 bases at J, leaving 8 bases unmatched. The CDR3 DNA reads as TGTGCCAGCAGCTTCGGCCGACTAGCGGGAGCTACCTACAATGAGCAGTTCTTC. It yields the protein CASSFGRLAGATYNEQFF.

The V gene is TRBV5-5, the J gene TRBJ1-6, with D possibly matching TRBD1 (6 bases). Trimming removed 6 bases from V and 1 base from J, with 14 bases in between. The CDR3 runs 16 residues. Germline lookup yields CDR1 SGHKS and CDR2 YYEKEE (reference sequence). The CDR3 sequence: CASTPLGASYNSPLHF. In DNA, the CDR3 is TGTGCCAGCACTCCGCTGGGGGCGTCCTATAATTCACCCCTCCACTTT.

The CDR3 loop reads CASSLLSSRYEKLFF. The DNA for the CDR3 is TGTGCCAGCAGCTTGTTGTCCAGCAGGTATGAAAAACTGTTTTTT. The rearrangement uses TRBV5-6 and TRBJ1-4; D is unresolved. Trimming took off 1 base at V and 6 bases at J, with 13 bases between the two ends. The CDR3 runs 15 residues. CDR1 is SGHDT and CDR2 is YYEEEE in the germline V gene.

This chain connects TRBV28 to TRBJ2-3; D is unclear. CDR1 MDHEN and CDR2 SYDVKM come from the germline V gene. The CDR3 consists of 15 residues. The V and J ends lost 5 bases and 2 bases respectively, with 14 bases between them. CDR3 coding DNA: TGTGCCAGCAGTCAACCCCAGGAACTCACAGATACGCAGTATTTT. Residues: CASSQPQELTDTQYF. Full variable domain (outside the CDR3, taken from reference TRBV28 and TRBJ2-3): DVKVTQSSRYLVKRTGEKVFLECVQDMDHENMFWYRQDPGLGLRLIYFSYDVKMKEKGDIPEGYSVSREKKERFSLILESASTNQTSMYLCASSQPQELTDTQYFGPGTRLTVL.

The V and J genes are TRBV6-5 and TRBJ2-1, with D possibly matching TRBD2 (6 bases). The CDR3 has 14 residues. V dropped 10 bases and J dropped 2 bases, with 15 bases sitting between them. Looked up from germline, CDR1 is MNHEY and CDR2 is SVGAGI. CDR3 nucleotide sequence: TGTGCCACAAGGAGGGCCGCGGCCTACAATGAGCAGTTCTTC. Its protein product is CATRRAAAYNEQFF.

For the CDR3, the DNA is TGTGCCAGCAGTTTATCGAATTCCGGCTCCTACGAGCAGTACTTC. The encoded protein is CASSLSNSGSYEQYF. V is TRBV27 and J is TRBJ2-7; D uncertain. Per germline, CDR1 MNHEY and CDR2 SMNVEV (reference sequence). The CDR3 has 15 amino acids. Trimming took 0 bases from V and 0 from J, leaving 9 bases between them.

The chain carries TRBV29-1 and TRBJ2-5; unclear D gene. The germline gives CDR1 SQVTM, CDR2 ANQGSEA. V lost 4 bases to trimming and J lost 4 bases, with 16 bases between them. The CDR3 covers 14 residues. The CDR3 reads CSVGRRRILETQYF. The CDR3 DNA follows: TGCAGCGTTGGGAGAAGGCGTATTTTAGAGACCCAGTACTTC.

The genes are TRBV14 and TRBJ1-2, with unresolved D. The CDR3 extends over 14 amino acids. Germline CDR1 is SGHDN and CDR2 is FVKESK. V was pared by 6 bases and J by 0 bases, with 11 bases between. The CDR3 protein is CASSLQRANYGYTF. DNA for the CDR3: TGTGCCAGCAGTCTACAGAGAGCTAACTATGGCTACACCTTC.

The V call is TRBV5-8, the J call TRBJ1-5, with 9 positions matching TRBD1. The CDR3 runs 13 residues. In germline, CDR1 is SGHTS, CDR2 YDEGEE. With 4 bases clipped from V and 12 bases from J, the junction kept 8 bases outside the gene matches. The CDR3 DNA is TGTGCCAGCAGCGATGACAGGGGGGATCTCCAGCATTTT. Its translation is CASSDDRGDLQHF.

V and J are TRBV11-2 and TRBJ2-5; possibly TRBD1 for D (6 bases). Trimming shortened V by 6 bases and J by 12 bases, and 17 bases separated the two germline ends. In germline, CDR1 is SGHAT, CDR2 FQNNGV. The CDR3 is 12 residues long. CDR3 nucleotides: TGTGCCAGCAGTCCCATGGGGGCAGGGGAGTACTTC. Amino acids: CASSPMGAGEYF.

J is TRBJ1-4 and V is TRBV7-8; the D is unclear. The CDR3 is 14 amino acids. The V gene lost 3 bases and the J gene lost 14 bases, with 19 bases spanning the gap. CDR1 and CDR2 from the germline V gene are SGHVS and FQNEAQ. CDR3 protein: CASSFLGTGLELFF. The CDR3 DNA follows: TGTGCCAGCAGCTTCCTCGGCACGGGTCTTGAGCTGTTTTTT.

The gene calls are TRBV18 and TRBJ2-7, with a possible D match to TRBD1 (6 bases). CDR1 KGHSH and CDR2 LQKENI come from the germline V gene. The CDR3 covers 14 residues. V was pared by 2 bases and J by 5 bases, with 13 bases between. CDR3 in amino acids: CASSPGRGLHEQYF. CDR3 in DNA: TGTGCCAGCTCACCAGGCAGGGGCCTCCACGAGCAGTACTTC.

V usage is TRBV6-2 or TRBV6-3 and J usage is TRBJ2-5; D is possibly TRBD2 (5 bases). The germline V gene encodes CDR1 MNHEY and CDR2 SVGEGT. Trimming took 3 bases from V and 3 from J, leaving 14 bases between them. The CDR3 runs 15 residues. CDR3 sequence: CASSYRPSQEETQYF. In DNA form, the CDR3 reads TGTGCCAGCAGTTATAGGCCTAGCCAAGAAGAGACCCAGTACTTC.

The chain has TRBV5-1 and TRBJ2-3; the D gene is possibly TRBD1 (5 bases). V was trimmed by 2 bases and J by 2 bases, leaving 9 bases between them. The CDR3 covers 14 residues. The germline V gene encodes CDR1 SGHRS and CDR2 YFSETQ. CDR3 region: CASSFTGNTDTQYF. CDR3 DNA: TGCGCCAGCAGCTTCACAGGCAACACAGATACGCAGTATTTT.

This clone showed up just once. The V call is TRBV19, the J call TRBJ2-7; 11 bases are shared with TRBD2. This CDR3 is 15 amino acids long. V lost 5 bases and J lost 2; bases outside the gene matches: 5. The V gene's germline CDR1 is LNHDA and CDR2 SQIVND (reference sequence). CDR3 coding DNA: TGTGCCAGTAGTGCTGGGACTAGCGGAACCTACGAGCAGTACTTC. Its translation is CASSAGTSGTYEQYF.

The rearrangement links TRBV9 to TRBJ2-5; D is possibly TRBD2 (6 bases). The germline V gene encodes CDR1 SGDLS and CDR2 YYNGEE. The CDR3 is 13 amino acids. Deletions cut 1 base from V and 9 bases from J, with 13 bases between. The CDR3 sequence: CASSVSSVGSQYF. CDR3 DNA: TGTGCCAGCAGCGTATCTAGCGTTGGGTCCCAGTACTTC.

This chain joins TRBV27 and TRBJ2-1; TRBD2 matches at 9 bases. The V segment lost 3 bases and the J segment 2 bases; nucleotides outside the gene matches: 5. Germline V gives CDR1 MNHEY, CDR2 SMNVEV (reference sequence). This CDR3 region has 16 residues. CDR3 nucleotides: TGTGCCAGCAGTTTCCGACTAGCGGTTACCTACAATGAGCAGTTCTTC. It yields the protein CASSFRLAVTYNEQFF.

The gene calls are TRBV12-3 or TRBV12-4 and TRBJ1-1, with 7 bases that match TRBD1. CDR3 length: 13 amino acids. The junction had 8 bases not matched to a gene; V was cut back by 5 bases and J by 8 bases. The CDR3 here is CASSLSGQVEAFF. The CDR3 bases are TGTGCCAGCAGTCTATCAGGACAGGTCGAAGCTTTCTTT.

This CDR3 reads CASSPAAATYEQYF. The CDR3 DNA reads as TGCGCCAGCAGCCCCGCGGCAGCCACCTACGAGCAGTACTTC. V gene TRBV5-1 combines with J gene TRBJ2-7; D is ambiguous. The CDR3 is 14 residues long. V was cut by 4 bases and J by 2 bases, with 13 bases left in between. CDR1 is SGHRS and CDR2 is YFSETQ in the germline V gene.

The chain is built from TRBV7-8 and TRBJ2-7; D is perhaps TRBD1 (8 bases). Trimming removed 4 bases from V and 1 base from J, with 35 bases in between. The germline V gene encodes CDR1 SGHVS and CDR2 FQNEAQ. The CDR3 loop spans 22 amino acids. This chain's CDR3 is CASSSIRQGIGRRSGTSYEQYF. The CDR3 nucleotides are TGTGCCAGCAGCTCGATTCGACAGGGGATCGGGCGTCGGAGCGGGACTTCCTACGAGCAGTACTTC. Full variable domain (remainder filled in from reference TRBV7-8 and TRBJ2-7): GAGVSQSPRYKVAKRGQDVALRCDPISGHVSLFWYQQALGQGPEFLTYFQNEAQLDKSGLPSDRFFAERPEGSVSTLKIQRTQQEDSAVYLCASSSIRQGIGRRSGTSYEQYFGPGTRLTVT.

This sequence joins TRBV7-2 and TRBJ2-7, with TRBD2 identical over 8 bases. V dropped 1 base and J dropped 7; count of bases not matched to a gene: 9. The CDR3 consists of 15 residues. Germline V gene lookup returns CDR1 SGHTA and CDR2 FQGNSA. The chain's CDR3 is CASSLGASGSGEQYF. The CDR3 DNA reads as TGTGCCAGCAGCTTAGGTGCCAGCGGGAGTGGGGAGCAGTACTTC.

This clone was counted a single time. The chain links TRBV30 to TRBJ2-7; 10 bases are shared with TRBD2. V dropped 4 bases and J dropped 2; count of bases not matched to a gene: 5. This CDR3 spans 14 amino acids. Germline CDR1 and CDR2: GTSNPN and SVGIG (reference sequence). CDR3 coding DNA: TGTGCCTGGAACAAACTAGCGGGACCCTACGAGCAGTACTTC. Protein product: CAWNKLAGPYEQYF.